The 19 T cell receptor beta chains presented below share a single source sample, sequenced in a study of cytomegalovirus exposure and HLA in healthy donors. The study ran its PCR with 60 Vbeta and 13 Jbeta primers. The assay was immunoSEQ multiplex PCR, and TCRdb's table has in-frame clones only and misses some. Of nearly 110,000 clones in the sample, under 80% are singletons; the top ten hold about 14%. Sequenced material: PBMCs. These receptors all stem from a woman aged 40 to 55 in good health and CMV-seropositive.

The V and J genes are TRBV2 and TRBJ1-2; 7 positions agree with TRBD1. Trimming at V came to 6 bases and at J to 4 bases, leaving 2 bases not matched to a gene. The CDR3 is 12 residues long. Germline V gene data show CDR1 as SNHLY and CDR2 as FYNNEI. The CDR3, as DNA: TGTGCCAGCAGGGGGACAGCCTATGGCTACACCTTC. It codes for CASRGTAYGYTF.

This clone was observed once. This chain connects TRBV4-1 to TRBJ2-1; TRBD2 matches 8 bases. Per the germline V gene, CDR1 is MGHRA and CDR2 is YSYEKL. The V segment lost 1 base and the J segment 2 bases; nucleotides outside the gene matches: 7. The length of the CDR3 is 17 residues. CDR3 amino acids: CASSQVAGIGAYNEQFF. CDR3 nucleotides: TGCGCCAGCAGCCAAGTAGCGGGGATCGGGGCCTACAATGAGCAGTTCTTC.

This clone came up once. The chain has TRBV19 and TRBJ1-2; D might be TRBD1 (6 bases). Germline CDR1 and CDR2: LNHDA and SQIVND (reference sequence). The germline V and J ends were trimmed by 6 bases and 2 bases, with 13 bases remaining between them. This CDR3 comprises 14 residues. CDR3 region: CASSRRDKNYGYTF. For the CDR3, the DNA is TGTGCCAGTAGCCGCCGGGACAAGAACTATGGCTACACCTTC.

This chain connects TRBV15 to TRBJ2-5; no clear D. CDR3 length: 12 residues. Germline assignment: CDR1 LNHNV and CDR2 YYDKDF (reference sequence). V lost 1 base and J 5 bases, leaving 5 bases between the germline ends. The CDR3 DNA reads as TGTGCCACCAGCAGAGTCAGGGAGACCCAGTACTTC. As protein: CATSRVRETQYF.

V and J are TRBV2 and TRBJ1-5; the D gene is possibly TRBD1 (6 bases). This CDR3 contains 13 residues. Trimming stripped 8 bases from V and 4 bases from J, with 12 bases between. Germline CDR1 SNHLY, CDR2 FYNNEI. CDR3 DNA: TGTGCCAGCTGTAGGGGGTTAAATCAGCCCCAGCATTTT. Protein sequence: CASCRGLNQPQHF.

The chain is built from TRBV30 and TRBJ1-2, with TRBD1 matching 10 bases. CDR1 is GTSNPN, CDR2 SVGIG, per germline (reference sequence). This CDR3 spans 13 amino acids. The ends lost 3 bases at V and 10 bases at J; junction bases unmatched: 8. The CDR3 DNA is TGTGCCTGGAGCCCCGCTCGACAGGGGGCCTACACCTTC. Translating gives CAWSPARQGAYTF.

This chain joins TRBV2 and TRBJ2-7; D is ambiguous. CDR3 length equals 12 residues. Germline CDR1 is SNHLY and CDR2 is FYNNEI. Trimming stripped 6 bases from V and 0 bases from J, with 6 bases between. CDR3 region: CASSLSSYEQYF. For the CDR3, the DNA is TGTGCCAGCAGCCTAAGCTCCTACGAGCAGTACTTC.

The CDR3 DNA reads as TGTGCCAGCAGTTTATTGGTACAGGAAGCTAACTATGGCTACACCTTC. It encodes CASSLLVQEANYGYTF. V is TRBV7-9 and J is TRBJ1-2, with D possibly being TRBD1 (5 bases). The length of the CDR3 is 16 residues. CDR1 is SEHNR, CDR2 FQNEAQ, per germline (reference sequence). V lost 6 bases and J lost 0, with 17 bases in between.

The genes are TRBV18 and TRBJ2-5; D possibly corresponds to TRBD2 (6 bases). Trimming took off 4 bases at V and 5 bases at J, with 11 bases between the two ends. This CDR3 comprises 13 residues. The germline CDR1 and CDR2 sequences are KGHSH and LQKENI. CDR3 loop: CASSRDLSETQYF. The CDR3 DNA reads as TGTGCCAGCTCACGGGACTTGAGCGAGACCCAGTACTTC. Full variable domain (outside the CDR3, taken from reference TRBV18 and TRBJ2-5): NAGVMQNPRHLVRRRGQEARLRCSPMKGHSHVYWYRQLPEEGLKFMVYLQKENIIDESGMPKERFSAEFPKEGPSILRIQQVVRGDSAAYFCASSRDLSETQYFGPGTRLLVL.

V gene TRBV6-1 combines with J gene TRBJ1-1, with D tentatively TRBD1 (5 bases). Germline CDR1 is MNHNS and CDR2 is SASEGT. CDR3 length: 13 residues. The V and J ends lost 4 bases and 2 bases respectively, with 8 bases between them. The CDR3 sequence is CASSAQVNTEAFF. The CDR3 region has the DNA TGTGCCAGCAGTGCACAGGTTAACACTGAAGCTTTCTTT.

This clone showed up just a few times. The chain links TRBV15 to TRBJ1-5, with 8 bases lining up with TRBD1. Germline trimming cut 0 bases from V and 5 bases from J; bases unmatched to any gene: 6. Germline V gene sequence: CDR1 LNHNV, CDR2 YYDKDF (reference sequence). The CDR3 has 16 amino acids. CDR3 DNA sequence: TGTGCCACCAGCAGAGATTCGGCCAGGGGGCATCAGCCCCAGCATTTT. Translation: CATSRDSARGHQPQHF.

The chain is built from TRBV19 and TRBJ1-5, with D uncertain. CDR3 size: 13 residues. The germline CDR1 and CDR2 sequences are LNHDA and SQIVND (reference sequence). Trimming removed 6 bases at V and 6 bases at J, with 12 bases between. CDR3 in DNA: TGTGCCAGTAGCTACGGACTCAGTCAGCCCCAGCATTTT. Protein: CASSYGLSQPQHF. The full variable domain, its missing parts supplied by reference TRBV19 and TRBJ1-5, is DGGITQSPKYLFRKEGQNVTLSCEQNLNHDAMYWYRQDPGQGLRLIYYSQIVNDFQKGDIAEGYSVSREKKESFPLTVTSAQKNPTAFYLCASSYGLSQPQHFGDGTRLSIL.

This chain uses TRBV7-9 with TRBJ2-3; TRBD2 matches at 12 bases. The V and J ends lost 5 bases and 3 bases, in that order; junction bases with no gene match: 3. This CDR3 is 15 amino acids long. CDR1 and CDR2 (germline): SEHNR, FQNEAQ (reference sequence). This chain's CDR3 is CASSAGLAGTDTQYF. DNA for the CDR3: TGTGCCAGCAGCGCTGGACTAGCGGGAACAGATACGCAGTATTTT.

The chain uses TRBV6-1 and TRBJ1-3, with 7 bases lining up with TRBD1. Trimming at V came to 7 bases and at J to 6 bases, leaving 6 bases not matched to a gene. Germline CDR1 and CDR2: MNHNS and SASEGT. This CDR3 has 13 residues. CDR3 residues: CASTLTGINTIYF. CDR3 bases: TGTGCCAGCACCCTGACAGGGATAAACACCATATATTTT.

V is TRBV4-2 and J is TRBJ1-5; 7 positions agree with TRBD1. The CDR3 contains 15 residues. With V trimmed by 0 bases and J by 5 bases, 4 bases remained unmatched. Per germline, CDR1 LGHNA and CDR2 YNFKEQ. This chain's CDR3 is CASSQDGQDYQPQHF. In DNA, the CDR3 is TGTGCCAGCAGCCAAGACGGACAGGACTATCAGCCCCAGCATTTT.

This rearrangement joins TRBV29-1 to TRBJ2-1; 10 positions agree with TRBD1. The CDR3 consists of 16 residues. In germline, CDR1 is SQVTM, CDR2 ANQGSEA. The V and J ends lost 6 bases and 5 bases, in that order; junction bases with no gene match: 13. The CDR3 DNA is TGCAGCGTCAGCGGTGGGGACAGGGGTAGAGACAATGAGCAGTTCTTC. Its translation: CSVSGGDRGRDNEQFF.

V usage is TRBV11-2 and J usage is TRBJ1-3; TRBD1 aligns across 11 bases. Germline V lookup: CDR1 SGHAT, CDR2 FQNNGV. The CDR3 sequence is 18 residues long. The V gene end was trimmed by 4 bases and the J gene end by 0 bases; junction bases not matched to a gene: 8. The CDR3 here is CASSYAGTGGFSGNTIYF. CDR3 nucleotides: TGTGCCAGCAGCTACGCCGGGACAGGGGGATTCTCTGGAAACACCATATATTTT.

V and J are TRBV6-5 and TRBJ1-3; D remains ambiguous. CDR1 and CDR2 from the germline V gene are MNHEY and SVGAGI. This CDR3 spans 16 amino acids. V was pared by 4 bases and J by 0 bases, with 13 bases between. The CDR3 is CASSSPGVNSGNTIYF. The CDR3 DNA reads as TGTGCCAGCAGTTCACCGGGAGTAAACTCTGGAAACACCATATATTTT.

The genes are TRBV4-3 and TRBJ2-7; 8 bases are shared with TRBD1. The CDR3 covers 18 residues. The germline gives CDR1 LGHNA, CDR2 YSLEER. The J segment lost 2 bases and the V segment lost 3 bases, leaving 15 bases of the junction unmatched. CDR3 sequence: CASSHPRIPGQATYEQYF. CDR3 DNA: TGCGCCAGCAGCCATCCCCGCATCCCGGGACAGGCCACCTACGAGCAGTACTTC.